What follows is one TCR beta chain and its context. Clones were sequenced by immunoSEQ multiplex PCR, and TCRdb holds only the in-frame ones, with some missing. Of 84,000 or so clones in the sample, about 88% were seen once. J gave up 0 bases and V 5 bases, and 16 bases lay outside the gene matches. The length of the CDR3 is 18 residues. Germline-derived CDR1 and CDR2 are MDHEN and SYDVKM. These data belong to a study of T cell responses to AZD1222 COVID-19 vaccine. This specimen was peripheral blood, taken on day 0 of AZD1222 vaccination. This clonotype was sampled from an adult in good health. The chain employs TRBV28 and TRBJ2-7; 7 nucleotides agree with TRBD2. DNA of the CDR3: TGTGCCAGCAGTCTATCCCCGTGGAGCGGGGAGAGCTCCTACGAGCAGTACTTC. This encodes CASSLSPWSGESSYEQYF.